This TCR beta chain was captured in a study of CD8+CD57+ T cells in acquired aplastic anemia (dated by TCRdb to the late 2010s). Context from the whole study: On average, sorted CD4+ and CD8+ cells yielded approximately 3 ug of extracted DNA, with a range of about 0.19 to 30 ug. An average of around 10 million reads for CD4+ cells and approximately 11 million reads for CD8+ cells was obtained from healthy donor samples.

TCR beta VDJ combination and CDR3 sequence profiling used genomic DNA as the template. An Illumina HiSeq 2000 was used for TCR repertoire sequencing. The paper's processing steps were these. TRBV/TRBJ rearrangement plots, CDR3 size and DJ length profiles, and Simpson's diversity index were used to assess repertoires. The immunodominant clone was defined as the most abundant DNA sequence in deep sequencing data. CDR3 amino acid sequences were screened for sharing across subjects and compared with published repertoires and the VDJdb database. Clones were called with MiXCR by TCRdb after fastp trimmed the public reads at Q25, and only in-frame beta chains were retained. For every CDR3 protein sequence, its rows merge into one entry that carries the most common genes and DNA. The V and J calls were determined by TCRdb, not by the authors. The sample table holds fewer than 100,000 distinct CDR3 sequences, of which approximately 46% were seen once. 65% to 80% of the sample is in the top ten clones.

As for this clonotype: No antigen is known for it. The junction departs from the called germline gene at one end, perhaps through a read error.

General study outcomes and caveats: Between patients and healthy controls, no significant difference in CD8+ Simpson's diversity was found (P=0.060). Around 28 CD8+ CDR3 sequences were found to be shared between patients and controls, but these sequences appeared to be highly expressed in patients and within the immunodominant clones of the patients.

CDR1 and CDR2 are drawn from the germline V gene (reference sequence): SEHNR, FQNEAQ. From its cysteine to its phenylalanine, the CDR3 spans 15 amino acids. Left in the record is the CDR3 DNA by itself, 45 bases read in frame from the first base. The study deep-sequenced TCR repertoires of sorted CD4+ and CD8+ blood T cells from severe aplastic anemia patients and healthy subjects. Ficoll-Paque density gradient centrifugation was used to isolate peripheral blood mononuclear cells. Before DNA extraction, CD4+ and CD8+ T cells were sorted with FACS or magnetic beads. Sequenced material: sorted CD4+, CD8+, or CD8+CD57+ T cells (not recorded which) from PBMCs. This clonotype originated in a human donor in good health, serving as a control. The sequence links TRBV7-9 to TRBJ1-2, with 8 bases matching TRBD1. The CDR3 protein: CASSSSNGQGGGCTF. The nucleotide sequence reads TGTGCCAGCAGCTCATCAAACGGACAGGGCGGAGGCTGCACCTTC.